This paragraph reports one T cell receptor (beta chain). What it binds is unknown. This sample stems from a study of cytomegalovirus exposure and HLA in healthy donors. Study background: The roughly 130 validation repertoires were reported in a later analysis to have been generated on the same platform as the roughly 670 first-cohort repertoires.

Whole-study findings and limits: Some TCR beta chains (about 180 of them) were listed as cytomegalovirus-associated. Reports described diagnosis of cytomegalovirus status by the classifier as highly specific and sensitive. In vitro, three CMV-associated chains proved specific for CMV antigens.

Only in-frame clones appear in the TCRdb table, and some are missing; sequencing was by immunoSEQ multiplex PCR. Seen here are 200,000 or so clones, roughly 84% observed once, and the top ten hold roughly 7%. This TCR derives from a man younger than 30 in good health and CMV-seropositive. Material for sequencing was PBMCs.

CDR3 loop: CASSFVASYEQYF. The DNA of the CDR3 is TGTGCCAGCAGCTTTGTAGCCTCCTACGAGCAGTACTTC. This sequence joins TRBV11-1 and TRBJ2-7; D call uncertain. Germline assignment: CDR1 SGHAT and CDR2 FQDESV (reference sequence). Trimming removed 3 bases at V and 0 bases at J, with 6 bases between. This CDR3 comprises 13 residues.